The 10 T cell receptor beta chains below all came from one sample that was sequenced in a study of blood T cell repertoires in COVID-19. Libraries were prepared by immunoSEQ multiplex PCR; TCRdb keeps only in-frame clonotypes and omits some of them. The sample lists fewer than 350,000 clones; roughly nine tenths were seen once. Sequencing was carried out using peripheral blood. The receptors originated from a woman aged 25 to 39 with COVID-19, enrolled during active disease.

The rearrangement links TRBV4-2 to TRBJ2-1, with TRBD2 identical over 15 bases. Germline V lookup: CDR1 LGHNA, CDR2 YNFKEQ. The CDR3 extends over 16 amino acids. The trim removed 4 bases at V and 8 bases at J, leaving 6 bases unmatched. The CDR3 DNA is TGTGCCAGCAGCCTCTGGACTAGCGGGGGGGCCGATGAGCAGTTCTTC. This sequence encodes CASSLWTSGGADEQFF.

The genes are TRBV7-8 and TRBJ1-6; D is perhaps TRBD1 (5 bases). The CDR3 runs to 13 residues. Trimming removed 4 bases from V and 7 bases from J, with 8 bases in between. Germline CDR1 reads SGHVS; CDR2 reads FQNEAQ. CDR3 residues: CASSSSGNSPLHF. The CDR3 DNA reads TGTGCCAGCAGCTCGTCAGGGAATTCACCCCTCCACTTT.

The J gene is TRBJ1-6, the V gene TRBV10-3; a possible D gene is TRBD1 (6 bases). Trimming pared 6 bases from V and 7 bases from J, leaving 10 bases between. This CDR3 spans 13 amino acids. CDR1 is ENHRY and CDR2 is SYGVKD in the germline V gene. CDR3 nucleotide sequence: TGTGCCATCAGGGACAGCTCGAATTCACCCCTCCACTTT. Protein product: CAIRDSSNSPLHF.

The chain joins TRBV11-3 to TRBJ2-4; 16 bases are shared with TRBD2. The V gene end was trimmed by 4 bases and the J gene end by 7 bases; junction bases not matched to a gene: 4. Germline CDR1 is SGHNT and CDR2 is YENEEA. The CDR3 is made up of 16 amino acids. The CDR3 here is CASSSGLAGGFNIQYF. The CDR3, as DNA: TGTGCCAGCAGCTCGGGACTAGCGGGGGGGTTCAACATTCAGTACTTC.

The chain recombines TRBV5-6 with TRBJ2-5; unclear D gene. Germline V gene data show CDR1 as SGHDT and CDR2 as YYEEEE. V lost 3 bases to trimming and J lost 6 bases, with 6 bases between them. The CDR3 has 11 residues. CDR3 residues: CASSSVQTQYF. CDR3 sequence (DNA): TGTGCCAGCAGCTCTGTCCAGACCCAGTACTTC.

CDR3: CASSLLTSGGPGDNEQFF. Written as DNA, the CDR3 is TGTGCCAGCAGCTTGTTGACTAGCGGGGGGCCAGGGGACAATGAGCAGTTCTTC. This chain joins TRBV11-2 and TRBJ2-1, with TRBD2 identical over 13 bases. The germline CDR1 and CDR2 sequences are SGHAT and FQNNGV. The CDR3 loop spans 18 amino acids. Unmatched junction bases numbered 10, after V lost 3 bases and J lost 5 bases. Complete variable domain (other parts from reference TRBV11-2 and TRBJ2-1): EAGVAQSPRYKIIEKRQSVAFWCNPISGHATLYWYQQILGQGPKLLIQFQNNGVVDDSQLPKDRFSAERLKGVDSTLKIQPAKLEDSAVYLCASSLLTSGGPGDNEQFFGPGTRLTVL.

The chain has TRBV19 and TRBJ1-1; 9 bases are shared with TRBD1. V lost 5 bases and J lost 7; bases outside the gene matches: 11. From germline, CDR1 is LNHDA and CDR2 SQIVND (reference sequence). The CDR3 is 15 amino acids. The CDR3 DNA follows: TGTGCCAGTAGTGATAAGACAGGGGGAACAGGTGAAGCTTTCTTT. The encoded protein is CASSDKTGGTGEAFF.

The CDR3 coding sequence is TGTGCCAGCAGCTTATCGGGGGGAAACACCATATATTTT. This codes for CASSLSGGNTIYF. The chain couples TRBV7-2 to TRBJ1-3; D gene unclear. The V gene lost 2 bases and the J gene lost 4 bases, with 6 bases spanning the gap. CDR1 is SGHTA and CDR2 is FQGNSA in the germline V gene. There are 13 residues in the CDR3.

This clone was seen just once. V and J are TRBV18 and TRBJ1-5; possible D gene TRBD1, 6 bases. This CDR3 is 14 amino acids long. V lost 5 bases and J 4 bases, leaving 12 bases between the germline ends. Per the germline V gene, CDR1 is KGHSH and CDR2 is LQKENI. CDR3 nucleotides: TGTGCCAGCTCATCCGGGACAAGTAATCAGCCCCAGCATTTT. Its translation: CASSSGTSNQPQHF.

The chain recombines TRBV7-9 with TRBJ2-1, with a tentative D call TRBD1 (6 bases). CDR1 SEHNR and CDR2 FQNEAQ come from the germline V gene (reference sequence). The CDR3 is made up of 15 amino acids. V lost 8 bases to trimming and J lost 6 bases, with 20 bases between them. The CDR3 sequence: CASRKQGLELNEQFF. The CDR3 DNA is TGTGCCAGCCGGAAACAGGGTCTGGAACTCAATGAGCAGTTCTTC. Supplemented by reference TRBV7-9 and TRBJ2-1, the full variable domain reads DTGVSQNPRHKITKRGQNVTFRCDPISEHNRLYWYRQTLGQGPEFLTYFQNEAQLEKSRLLSDRFSAERPKGSFSTLEIQRTEQGDSAMYLCASRKQGLELNEQFFGPGTRLTVL.